The 13 T cell receptor beta chains below come from one sample, sequenced in a study of blood T cell repertoires in COVID-19. The assay was immunoSEQ multiplex PCR, and TCRdb's table has in-frame clones only and misses some. The sample has around 300,000 clones; 75% to 90% are singletons. Sequencing was done on a sample of peripheral blood. The receptor source for this set is a man aged 50 to 60 with acute or convalescent COVID-19.

The V gene is TRBV5-1, the J gene TRBJ2-7, with no clear D. This CDR3 has 15 residues. The germline V and J ends were trimmed by 4 bases and 0 bases, with 14 bases remaining between them. Germline CDR1 reads SGHRS; CDR2 reads YFSETQ. The CDR3 sequence is CASSGVGSGSYEQYF. The CDR3 DNA follows: TGCGCCAGCAGCGGCGTCGGGTCGGGCTCCTACGAGCAGTACTTC. Looking up the rest from reference TRBV5-1 and TRBJ2-7 gives the full variable domain: KAGVTQTPRYLIKTRGQQVTLSCSPISGHRSVSWYQQTPGQGLQFLFEYFSETQRNKGNFPGRFSGRQFSNSRSEMNVSTLELGDSALYLCASSGVGSGSYEQYFGPGTRLTVT.

The chain uses TRBV2 and TRBJ1-3, with 11 nucleotides matching TRBD1. The CDR3 sequence is 14 residues long. The V gene end was trimmed by 4 bases and the J gene end by 7 bases; junction bases not matched to a gene: 3. The germline CDR1 and CDR2 sequences are SNHLY and FYNNEI. CDR3 region: CASSGTGGANTIYF. The CDR3 DNA is TGTGCCAGCAGTGGGACAGGGGGCGCGAACACCATATATTTT.

The CDR3 here is CASSDGLAKNIQYF. The CDR3 nucleotides are TGTGCCAGTAGTGATGGGCTAGCCAAAAACATTCAGTACTTC. The chain links TRBV19 to TRBJ2-4; unclear D gene. The germline V gene has CDR1 LNHDA and CDR2 SQIVND (reference sequence). Trimming took off 5 bases at V and 0 bases at J, with 8 bases between the two ends. This CDR3 contains 14 residues.

This chain links TRBV5-6 with TRBJ1-4; D is perhaps TRBD1 (5 bases). There are 17 residues in the CDR3. V gave up 3 bases and J gave up 8 bases, with 23 bases separating them. CDR1 and CDR2 (germline): SGHDT, YYEEEE. CDR3 sequence (DNA): TGTGCCAGCAGCTCAATTATGAAGGGGAGGGGTGTCGAAAAACTGTTTTTT. Its translation: CASSSIMKGRGVEKLFF.

This clone was counted a few times. The genes are TRBV5-1 and TRBJ2-1, with unresolved D. From germline, CDR1 is SGHRS and CDR2 YFSETQ. The CDR3 runs 14 residues. With 3 bases removed from V and 7 bases from J, the gap between germline ends came to 14 bases. The CDR3 DNA reads TGCGCCAGCAGCTCCCGGATTGCGGAGAATGAGCAGTTCTTC. Translation: CASSSRIAENEQFF.

The gene calls are TRBV4-2 and TRBJ1-1, with D possibly being TRBD1 (5 bases). Between the trimmed V and J ends, which lost 2 bases and 1 base, there was a span of 11 bases. The CDR3 sequence is 15 residues long. Germline assignment: CDR1 LGHNA and CDR2 YNFKEQ. The CDR3 coding sequence is TGTGCCAGCAGCCAATCGGGGGGATGGAACACTGAAGCTTTCTTT. It is translated as CASSQSGGWNTEAFF.

The CDR3 region has the DNA TGTGCCAGCAGGCCAAACAGGGGTGGGAATGAAAAACTGTTTTTT. Translation: CASRPNRGGNEKLFF. The genes are TRBV6-6 and TRBJ1-4, with 7 bases identical to TRBD1. The CDR3 covers 15 residues. With 6 bases clipped from V and 5 bases from J, the junction kept 9 bases outside the gene matches. Per the germline V gene, CDR1 is MNHNY and CDR2 is SVGAGI (reference sequence).

The genes are TRBV2 and TRBJ1-4, with 8 bases that match TRBD1. The junction had 4 bases not matched to a gene; V was cut back by 2 bases and J by 8 bases. CDR1 is SNHLY and CDR2 is FYNNEI in the germline V gene. The length of the CDR3 is 14 residues. This chain's CDR3 is CASSERTGREKLFF. CDR3 DNA: TGTGCCAGCAGTGAACGGACAGGGAGGGAAAAACTGTTTTTT.

This chain links TRBV2 with TRBJ2-7, with no clear D. Trimming stripped 6 bases from V and 4 bases from J, with 10 bases between. The CDR3 covers 12 residues. Per the germline V gene, CDR1 is SNHLY and CDR2 is FYNNEI. CDR3 DNA: TGTGCCAGCAGCATGCTCGGGTACGAGCAGTACTTC. It specifies CASSMLGYEQYF.

J is TRBJ2-6 and V is TRBV5-4, with D possibly being TRBD2 (7 bases). Germline loops: CDR1 SGHNT, CDR2 YYREEE (reference sequence). V was shortened by 3 bases and J by 6 bases, with 19 bases between the two germline ends. The CDR3 has 17 residues. This chain's CDR3 is CASSWARGGEQANVLTF. CDR3 sequence (DNA): TGTGCCAGCAGCTGGGCGAGGGGGGGGGAGCAGGCCAACGTCCTGACTTTC.

This chain joins TRBV29-1 and TRBJ1-3; D call uncertain. Germline CDR1 and CDR2: SQVTM and ANQGSEA. V was shortened by 4 bases and J by 4 bases, with 17 bases between the two germline ends. The CDR3 sequence is 15 residues long. The CDR3 here is CSVVAGSNSGNTIYF. The CDR3 bases are TGCAGCGTTGTAGCGGGGTCGAATTCGGGAAACACCATATATTTT.

This chain uses TRBV6-6 with TRBJ1-2; possibly TRBD1 for D (6 bases). Per germline, CDR1 MNHNY and CDR2 SVGAGI (reference sequence). There are 14 residues in the CDR3. V was shortened by 6 bases and J by 8 bases, with 19 bases between the two germline ends. CDR3 sequence (DNA): TGTGCCAGCAGCAACGCTTGGGCAGGGGTAGGCTACACCTTC. It codes for CASSNAWAGVGYTF.

V and J are TRBV19 and TRBJ1-2; 11 bases agree with TRBD1. Germline-derived CDR1 and CDR2 are LNHDA and SQIVND (reference sequence). J was trimmed by 5 bases and V by 4 bases; bases with no gene match: 3. This CDR3 is 14 amino acids long. DNA of the CDR3: TGTGCCAGTAGTACGGGGACAGGGGGGTATGGCTACACCTTC. Translated: CASSTGTGGYGYTF.